This T cell receptor beta chain was obtained from a study of blood T cell repertoires in COVID-19. Background on the study: Both acute and convalescent COVID-19 samples were obtained from the United States, Italy and Spain. Nucleic acid was either cDNA or gDNA, and it came from T cells, B-cell-depleted T cells, or PBMCs.

Germline V gene sequence: CDR1 SNHLY, CDR2 FYNNEI. This CDR3 is 15 amino acids long. V trimming: 5 bases; J trimming: 2 bases; junction bases outside the gene matches: 8. This table comes from immunoSEQ multiplex PCR, and its TCRdb copy is limited to in-frame clones, with some not included. The profile covers 250,000 to 350,000 clones, with just over 90% appearing a single time and 2.2% taken by the ten largest. The specimen sequenced was peripheral blood. V gene TRBV2 combines with J gene TRBJ2-7; 8 bases agree with TRBD1. This sequence was found in a woman in her 30s with COVID-19, enrolled during active disease. The CDR3 loop reads CASSTSGQGPYEQYF. The CDR3 DNA is TGTGCCAGCAGTACCTCTGGACAGGGCCCCTACGAGCAGTACTTC.